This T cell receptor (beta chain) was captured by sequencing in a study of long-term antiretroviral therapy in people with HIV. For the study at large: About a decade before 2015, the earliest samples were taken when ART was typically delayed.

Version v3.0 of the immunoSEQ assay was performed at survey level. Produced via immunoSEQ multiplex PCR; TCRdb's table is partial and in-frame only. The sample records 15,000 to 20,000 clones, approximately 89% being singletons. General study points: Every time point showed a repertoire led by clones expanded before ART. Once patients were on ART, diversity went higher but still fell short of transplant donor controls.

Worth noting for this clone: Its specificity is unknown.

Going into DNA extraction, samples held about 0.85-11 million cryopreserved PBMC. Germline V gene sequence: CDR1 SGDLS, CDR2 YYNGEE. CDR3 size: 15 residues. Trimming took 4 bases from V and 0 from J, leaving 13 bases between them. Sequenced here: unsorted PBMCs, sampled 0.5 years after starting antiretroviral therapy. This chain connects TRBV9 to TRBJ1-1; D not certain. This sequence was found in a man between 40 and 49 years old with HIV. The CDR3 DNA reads TGTGCCAGCAGCCACTCCGGGTCCATGAACACTGAAGCTTTCTTT. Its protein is CASSHSGSMNTEAFF.